This TCR beta chain was found in a study of OX40 agonist ivuxolimab in advanced cancers. The CDR3 consists of 14 residues. V was pared by 6 bases and J by 4 bases, with 15 bases between. Looked up from germline, CDR1 is MNHEY and CDR2 is SVGAGI. Blood specimens came from baseline, cycle 4 day 1, and cycle 7 day 1. Here immunoSEQ multiplex PCR was the method, and the copy in TCRdb shows in-frame clones only, minus some. The data hold about 81,000 clones, with more than 75% observed a single time. Specimen: CD4+ or CD8+ T cells sorted from blood, collected in a trial of the OX40 agonist ivuxolimab. The V gene is TRBV6-5, the J gene TRBJ1-1; D may be TRBD1 (6 bases). The receptor comes from an adult with an advanced solid tumor such as melanoma, head and neck, liver or kidney cancer. CDR3: CASSRQVGTTEAFF. CDR3 bases: TGTGCCAGCAGCCGACAGGTAGGGACCACTGAAGCTTTCTTT.